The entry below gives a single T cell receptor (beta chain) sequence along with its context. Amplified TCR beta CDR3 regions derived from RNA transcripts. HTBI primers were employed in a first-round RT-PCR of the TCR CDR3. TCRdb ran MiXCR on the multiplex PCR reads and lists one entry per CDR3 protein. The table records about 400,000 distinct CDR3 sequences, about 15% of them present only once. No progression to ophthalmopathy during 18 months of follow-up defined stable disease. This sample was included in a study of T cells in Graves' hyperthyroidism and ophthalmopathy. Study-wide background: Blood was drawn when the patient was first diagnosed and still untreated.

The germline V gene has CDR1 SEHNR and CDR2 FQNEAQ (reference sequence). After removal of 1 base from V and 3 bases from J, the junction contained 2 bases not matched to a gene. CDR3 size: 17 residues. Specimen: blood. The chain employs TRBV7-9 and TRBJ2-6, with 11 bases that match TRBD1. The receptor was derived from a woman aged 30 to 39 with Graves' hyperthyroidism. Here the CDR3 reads CASSLGGQGVGANVLTF. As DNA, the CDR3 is TGTGCCAGCAGCTTAGGGGGACAGGGGGTTGGGGCCAACGTCCTGACTTTC. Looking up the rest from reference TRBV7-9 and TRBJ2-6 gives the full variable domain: DTGVSQNPRHKITKRGQNVTFRCDPISEHNRLYWYRQTLGQGPEFLTYFQNEAQLEKSRLLSDRFSAERPKGSFSTLEIQRTEQGDSAMYLCASSLGGQGVGANVLTFGAGSRLTVL.